These 9 T cell receptor beta chains originate from one sample sequenced in a study of T cell responses to AZD1222 COVID-19 vaccine. Profiled with immunoSEQ multiplex PCR; TCRdb holds only in-frame clones, not every one. Of fewer than 100,000 clones listed, roughly 85% are singletons. This material consisted of peripheral blood, taken 28 days after the second AZD1222 dose. These receptor sequences come from an adult who received the AZD1222 COVID-19 vaccine.

The chain carries TRBV5-1 and TRBJ1-3; D is unclear. The CDR3 totals 13 residues. Trimming cost V 4 bases and J 0 bases, with 5 bases left between them. Germline V CDR1 and CDR2: SGHRS, YFSETQ. The CDR3 DNA sequence: TGCGCCAGCAGCCCCGGCTCTGGAAACACCATATATTTT. This codes for CASSPGSGNTIYF.

V gene TRBV29-1 combines with J gene TRBJ1-4; D is ambiguous. The germline CDR1 and CDR2 sequences are SQVTM and ANQGSEA. The length of the CDR3 is 11 residues. V lost 7 bases and J lost 8, with 11 bases in between. The CDR3 DNA reads TGCAGCGCTGTAGGTCGCGAAAAACTGTTTTTT. It codes for CSAVGREKLFF.

The chain employs TRBV19 and TRBJ2-7; 7 bases align to TRBD2. V lost 0 bases to trimming and J lost 4 bases; unmatched junction nucleotides: 3. Germline values: CDR1 LNHDA, CDR2 SQIVND (reference sequence). The CDR3 consists of 14 residues. CDR3 nucleotides: TGTGCCAGTAGTATAGACTGGGAGGGGTACGAGCAGTACTTC. It encodes CASSIDWEGYEQYF.

The V and J genes are TRBV28 and TRBJ2-7; 9 bases are a match to TRBD1. Trimming took 5 bases from V and 5 from J; bases not matched to a gene: 7. Per germline, CDR1 MDHEN and CDR2 SYDVKM. The CDR3 has 14 residues. The CDR3 reads CASSHGQGRNEQYF. CDR3 bases: TGTGCCAGCAGTCACGGACAGGGGAGGAACGAGCAGTACTTC.

The V and J genes are TRBV19 and TRBJ2-2, with 9 bases aligning to TRBD1. The CDR3 totals 17 residues. Trimming removed 3 bases from V and 2 bases from J; junction bases left unmatched: 7. Germline values: CDR1 LNHDA, CDR2 SQIVND (reference sequence). The CDR3 nucleotides read TGTGCCAGTAGTATGGGGCAGGGACAGGGAAACACCGGGGAGCTGTTTTTT. Translated: CASSMGQGQGNTGELFF.

V and J are TRBV19 and TRBJ1-2; 7 bases are a match to TRBD1. Per the germline V gene, CDR1 is LNHDA and CDR2 is SQIVND (reference sequence). The CDR3 is 14 amino acids. V lost 6 bases and J lost 4; bases outside the gene matches: 8. The CDR3 region is CASSDEGQPYGYTF. In DNA, the CDR3 is TGTGCCAGTAGCGACGAGGGACAGCCCTATGGCTACACCTTC.

The V call is TRBV19, the J call TRBJ2-6; 9 bases align to TRBD1. Unmatched junction bases numbered 14, after V lost 7 bases and J lost 4 bases. The CDR3 consists of 18 residues. The germline V gene encodes CDR1 LNHDA and CDR2 SQIVND (reference sequence). CDR3 in amino acids: CASNPRRTGVSGANVLTF. The CDR3 DNA reads TGTGCCAGTAATCCGAGGAGGACAGGGGTATCGGGGGCCAACGTCCTGACTTTC.

The chain has TRBV2 and TRBJ2-1, with 10 bases aligning to TRBD2. V lost 5 bases, J lost 10 bases, and 11 bases stayed unmatched. CDR1 and CDR2 (germline): SNHLY, FYNNEI. The CDR3 runs 15 residues. CDR3 amino acids: CASSTSGGGSKEQFF. CDR3 coding DNA: TGTGCCAGCAGTACCAGCGGGGGGGGTAGTAAGGAGCAGTTCTTC.

The chain employs TRBV5-1 and TRBJ1-6; D unresolved. Germline V gene sequence: CDR1 SGHRS, CDR2 YFSETQ. The V end was cut by 4 bases, the J end by 10 bases, with 21 bases between. This CDR3 is 16 amino acids long. CDR3 protein: CASSVEGSVVGSPLHF. The CDR3 nucleotides read TGCGCCAGCAGCGTCGAGGGCTCGGTAGTAGGATCACCCCTCCACTTT.